The 9 T cell receptor beta chains reported below all come from one sample, sequenced in a study of human T cells and chemical hapten exposure. Regarding time point: patch test 1, 2 weeks after DPC sensitization. Treatment in this sample: therapeutic diphenylcyclopropenone sensitization with weekly scalp DPC. From the RACE reads, TCRdb called clonotypes with MiXCR, one entry per CDR3 protein. Here the sample spans about 99,000 distinct CDR3 sequences, 9.5% to 15% being singletons. Sequenced here: whole blood, sampled in connection with sensitization to the hapten diphenylcyclopropenone (DPC). The receptors derive from a woman aged 40-49 years with alopecia areata. Some clones in this sample may be carry-over from other donors' samples.

This clonotype appeared many times. V usage is TRBV19 and J usage is TRBJ1-2; D not resolved. CDR1 LNHDA and CDR2 SQIVND come from the germline V gene (reference sequence). The CDR3 consists of 10 residues. Trimming cost V 9 bases and J 4 bases, with 6 bases left between them. CDR3 nucleotides: TGTGCCAGCGCGGGCTATGGCTACACCTTC. It codes for CASAGYGYTF.

This clonotype was seen a few times. The chain employs TRBV27 and TRBJ1-1, with unresolved D. Trimming removed 7 bases at V and 4 bases at J, with 13 bases between. The CDR3 runs to 13 residues. Germline assignment: CDR1 MNHEY and CDR2 SMNVEV (reference sequence). CDR3 sequence reads: CASTRPPSTEAFF. The CDR3 coding sequence is TGTGCCAGCACCCGACCCCCTAGCACTGAAGCTTTCTTT.

This clonotype was counted a few times. V gene TRBV14 combines with J gene TRBJ2-1; TRBD2 matches at 8 bases. Trimming cost V 4 bases and J 3 bases; bases outside gene matches: 5. The CDR3 loop spans 15 amino acids. Per germline, CDR1 SGHDN and CDR2 FVKESK. In DNA form, the CDR3 reads TGTGCCAGCAGCCGACCCGGGACTAGCTACAATGAGCAGTTCTTC. Amino acids: CASSRPGTSYNEQFF.

There are a few counts of this clonotype. The chain recombines TRBV6-5 with TRBJ2-1; D is perhaps TRBD1 or TRBD2 (5 bases each). Germline CDR1 MNHEY, CDR2 SVGAGI. The CDR3 is 11 amino acids. Trimming took off 5 bases at V and 15 bases at J, with 14 bases between the two ends. CDR3 coding DNA: TGTGCCAGCAGTACAATCGGGACCCTGTTCTTC. Translating it yields CASSTIGTLFF.

In this sample, this clonotype turned up a few times. The chain carries TRBV28 and TRBJ2-7; D might be TRBD2 (6 bases). Trimming left V 8 bases short and J 0 bases short, with 14 bases between. Germline loops: CDR1 MDHEN, CDR2 SYDVKM. The CDR3 loop spans 14 amino acids. CDR3 sequence (DNA): TGTGCCAGCTTCGGGACTTCGAGCTCCTACGAGCAGTACTTC. Translating gives CASFGTSSSYEQYF.

J is TRBJ1-6 and V is TRBV28, with D uncertain. The CDR3 extends over 15 amino acids. Germline V gene data show CDR1 as MDHEN and CDR2 as SYDVKM. Trimming cost V 3 bases and J 5 bases, with 11 bases left between them. The CDR3 loop reads CASSFLLGDNSPLHF. The CDR3 nucleotides read TGTGCCAGCAGTTTTCTACTCGGCGATAATTCACCCCTCCACTTT. Based on the CDR3 plus reference TRBV28 and TRBJ1-6, the full variable domain is DVKVTQSSRYLVKRTGEKVFLECVQDMDHENMFWYRQDPGLGLRLIYFSYDVKMKEKGDIPEGYSVSREKKERFSLILESASTNQTSMYLCASSFLLGDNSPLHFGNGTRLTVT.

This clonotype has just a few counts. The chain carries TRBV9 and TRBJ1-1, with 7 bases lining up with TRBD1. The J segment lost 1 base and the V segment lost 4 bases, leaving 7 bases of the junction unmatched. CDR1 SGDLS and CDR2 YYNGEE come from the germline V gene. The CDR3 length is 15 residues. CDR3 sequence (DNA): TGTGCCAGCAGCTCGAGGACAGGAGGGAACACTGAAGCTTTCTTT. It codes for CASSSRTGGNTEAFF.

This clonotype was seen many times. This chain links TRBV6-2 or TRBV6-3 with TRBJ2-7; 11 nucleotides line up with TRBD2. CDR1 and CDR2 (germline): MNHEY, SVGEGT. J lost 1 base, V lost 0 bases, and 8 bases had no gene match. The CDR3 totals 18 residues. CDR3 DNA: TGTGCCAGCAGTTACTCGATCCGACTAGCGGGAAAATCCTACGAGCAGTACTTC. Its translation is CASSYSIRLAGKSYEQYF.

This clonotype was counted a few times. This sequence joins TRBV20-1 and TRBJ1-6; no clear D. Trimming shortened V by 4 bases and J by 14 bases, and 18 bases separated the two germline ends. Germline CDR1 and CDR2: DFQATT and SNEGSKA (reference sequence). The CDR3 spans 13 residues. CDR3 nucleotide sequence: TGCAGTGCTACTTTTACCGATAGAGAGTCCCTCCACTTT. Its translation: CSATFTDRESLHF.